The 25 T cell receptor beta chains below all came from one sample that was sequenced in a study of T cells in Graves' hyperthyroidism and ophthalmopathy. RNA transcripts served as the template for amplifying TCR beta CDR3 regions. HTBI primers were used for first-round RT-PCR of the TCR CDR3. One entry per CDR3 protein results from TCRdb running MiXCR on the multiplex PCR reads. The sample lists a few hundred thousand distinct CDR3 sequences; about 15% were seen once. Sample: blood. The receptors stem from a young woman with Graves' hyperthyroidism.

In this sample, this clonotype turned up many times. CDR3 sequence (DNA): TGTGCCAGCAGTTGGGACATTCGTGAAAAACTGTTTTTT. Translating gives CASSWDIREKLFF. The chain is built from TRBV12-3 or TRBV12-4 and TRBJ1-4; TRBD1 might be the D (6 bases). CDR3 size: 13 residues. Trimming pared 4 bases from V and 7 bases from J, leaving 10 bases between.

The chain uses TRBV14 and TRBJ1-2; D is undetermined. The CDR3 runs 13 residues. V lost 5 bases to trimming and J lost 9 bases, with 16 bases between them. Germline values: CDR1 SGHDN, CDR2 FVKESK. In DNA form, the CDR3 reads TGTGCCAGCAGCGCAGGCCCTCGAAGGAGCTACACCTTC. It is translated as CASSAGPRRSYTF.

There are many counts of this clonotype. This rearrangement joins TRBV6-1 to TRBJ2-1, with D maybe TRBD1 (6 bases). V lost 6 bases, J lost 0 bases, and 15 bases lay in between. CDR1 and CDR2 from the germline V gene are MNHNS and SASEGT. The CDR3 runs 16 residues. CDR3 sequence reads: CASRARGPSSYNEQFF. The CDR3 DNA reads TGTGCCAGCAGAGCCAGGGGCCCGAGCTCCTACAATGAGCAGTTCTTC.

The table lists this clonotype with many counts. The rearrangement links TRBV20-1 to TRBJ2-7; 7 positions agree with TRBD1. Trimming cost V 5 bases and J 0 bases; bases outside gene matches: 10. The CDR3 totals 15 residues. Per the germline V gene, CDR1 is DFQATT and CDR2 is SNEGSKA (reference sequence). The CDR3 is CSAARPAGGSYEQYF. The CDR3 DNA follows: TGCAGTGCTGCCCGTCCCGCAGGGGGCTCCTACGAGCAGTACTTC.

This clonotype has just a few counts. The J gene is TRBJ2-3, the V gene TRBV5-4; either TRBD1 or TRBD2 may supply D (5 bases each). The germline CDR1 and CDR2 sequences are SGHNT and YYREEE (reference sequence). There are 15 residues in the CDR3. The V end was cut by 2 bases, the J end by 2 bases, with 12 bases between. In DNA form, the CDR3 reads TGTGCCAGCAGCTTAGGGACCGCCCCCACAGATACGCAGTATTTT. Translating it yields CASSLGTAPTDTQYF.

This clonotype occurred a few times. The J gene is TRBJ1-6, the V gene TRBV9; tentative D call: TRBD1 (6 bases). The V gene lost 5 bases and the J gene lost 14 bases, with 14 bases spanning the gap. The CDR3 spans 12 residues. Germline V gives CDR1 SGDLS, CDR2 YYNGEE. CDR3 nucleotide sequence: TGTGCCAGCAGTCGGGGGGGCTCAGCCCTCCACTTT. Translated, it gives CASSRGGSALHF. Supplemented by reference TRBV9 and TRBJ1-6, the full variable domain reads DSGVTQTPKHLITATGQRVTLRCSPRSGDLSVYWYQQSLDQGLQFLIQYYNGEERAKGNILERFSAQQFPDLHSELNLSSLELGDSALYFCASSRGGSALHFGNGTRLTVT.

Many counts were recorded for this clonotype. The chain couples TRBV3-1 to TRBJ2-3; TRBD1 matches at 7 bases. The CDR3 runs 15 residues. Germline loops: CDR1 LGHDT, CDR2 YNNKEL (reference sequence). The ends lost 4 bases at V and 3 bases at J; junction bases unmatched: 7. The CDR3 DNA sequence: TGTGCCAGCAGCCTACAGGGGTGGGGGACAGATACGCAGTATTTT. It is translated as CASSLQGWGTDTQYF.

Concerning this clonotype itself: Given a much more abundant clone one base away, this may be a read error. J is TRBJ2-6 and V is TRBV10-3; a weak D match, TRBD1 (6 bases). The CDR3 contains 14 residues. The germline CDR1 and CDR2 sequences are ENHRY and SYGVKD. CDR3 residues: CAISQGSGANILTF. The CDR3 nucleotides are TGTGCCATCAGCCAGGGGTCTGGGGCCAACATCCTGACTTTC.

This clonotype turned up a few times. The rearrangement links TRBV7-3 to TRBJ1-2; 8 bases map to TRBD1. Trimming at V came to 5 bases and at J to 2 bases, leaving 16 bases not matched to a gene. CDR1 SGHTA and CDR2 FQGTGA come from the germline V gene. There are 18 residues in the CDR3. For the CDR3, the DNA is TGTGCCAGCAGCCGTATCTCCGCGGACAGGGAAGGAAACTATGGCTACACCTTC. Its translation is CASSRISADREGNYGYTF.

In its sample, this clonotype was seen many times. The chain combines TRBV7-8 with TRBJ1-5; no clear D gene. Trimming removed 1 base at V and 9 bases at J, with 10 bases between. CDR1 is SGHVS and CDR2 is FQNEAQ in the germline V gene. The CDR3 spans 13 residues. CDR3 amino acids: CASSLDTLRPQHF. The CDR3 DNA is TGTGCCAGCAGCTTAGACACCTTAAGGCCCCAGCATTTT.

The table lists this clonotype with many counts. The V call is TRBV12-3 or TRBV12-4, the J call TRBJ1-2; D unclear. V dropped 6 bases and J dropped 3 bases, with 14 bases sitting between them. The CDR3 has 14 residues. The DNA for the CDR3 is TGTGCCAGCAGGCACAACGGGTACGACTATGGCTACACCTTC. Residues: CASRHNGYDYGYTF.

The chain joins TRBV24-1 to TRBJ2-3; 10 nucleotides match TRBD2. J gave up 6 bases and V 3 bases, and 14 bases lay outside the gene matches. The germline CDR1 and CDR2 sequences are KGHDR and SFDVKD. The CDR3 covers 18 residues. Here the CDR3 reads CATSDPWKREGRGDTQYF. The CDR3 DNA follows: TGTGCCACCAGTGATCCCTGGAAGCGGGAGGGCCGGGGGGATACGCAGTATTTT.

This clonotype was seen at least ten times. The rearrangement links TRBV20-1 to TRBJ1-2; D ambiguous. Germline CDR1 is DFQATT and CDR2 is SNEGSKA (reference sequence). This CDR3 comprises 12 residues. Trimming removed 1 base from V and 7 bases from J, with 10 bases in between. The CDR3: CSARGTFAGYTF. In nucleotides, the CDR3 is TGCAGTGCTAGAGGCACGTTCGCTGGCTACACCTTC.

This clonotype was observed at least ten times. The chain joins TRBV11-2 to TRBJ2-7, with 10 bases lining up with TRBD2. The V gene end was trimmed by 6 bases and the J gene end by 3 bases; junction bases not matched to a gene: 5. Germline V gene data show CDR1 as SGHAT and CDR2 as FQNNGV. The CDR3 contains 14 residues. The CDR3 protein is CASSRAGGIYEQYF. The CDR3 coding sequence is TGTGCCAGCAGTAGAGCGGGGGGGATCTACGAGCAGTACTTC.

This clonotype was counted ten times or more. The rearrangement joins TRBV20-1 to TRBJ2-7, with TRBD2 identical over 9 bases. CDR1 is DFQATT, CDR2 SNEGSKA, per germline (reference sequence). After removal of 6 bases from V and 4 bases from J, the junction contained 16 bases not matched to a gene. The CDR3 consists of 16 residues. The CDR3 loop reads CSARRNLAGDWYEQYF. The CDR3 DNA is TGCAGTGCACGGAGGAATTTAGCGGGAGATTGGTACGAGCAGTACTTC.

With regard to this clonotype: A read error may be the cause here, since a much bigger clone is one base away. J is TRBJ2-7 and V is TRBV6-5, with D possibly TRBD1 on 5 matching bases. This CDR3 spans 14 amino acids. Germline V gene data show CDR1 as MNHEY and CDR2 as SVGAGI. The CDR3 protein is CAGSYFGQGGEQYF. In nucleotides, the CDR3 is TGTGCCGGCAGTTACTTCGGACAAGGCGGCGAGCAGTACTTC.

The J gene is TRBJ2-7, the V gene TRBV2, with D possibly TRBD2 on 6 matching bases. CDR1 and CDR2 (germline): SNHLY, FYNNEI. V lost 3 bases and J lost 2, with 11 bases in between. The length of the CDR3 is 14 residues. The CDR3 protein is CASSDGGAAYEQYF. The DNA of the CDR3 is TGTGCCAGCAGTGATGGCGGGGCGGCCTACGAGCAGTACTTC.

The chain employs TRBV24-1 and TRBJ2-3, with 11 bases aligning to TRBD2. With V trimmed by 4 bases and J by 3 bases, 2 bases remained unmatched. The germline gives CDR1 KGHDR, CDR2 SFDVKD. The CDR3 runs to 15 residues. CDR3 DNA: TGTGCCACCAGTGACACTAGCGGGAGTACAGATACGCAGTATTTT. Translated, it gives CATSDTSGSTDTQYF.

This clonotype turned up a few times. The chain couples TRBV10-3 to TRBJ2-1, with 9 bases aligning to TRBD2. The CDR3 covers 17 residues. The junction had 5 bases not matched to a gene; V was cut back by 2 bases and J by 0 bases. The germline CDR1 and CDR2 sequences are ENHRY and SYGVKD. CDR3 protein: CAISEASGGSSYNEQFF. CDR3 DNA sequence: TGTGCCATCAGTGAGGCGAGCGGGGGGAGCTCCTACAATGAGCAGTTCTTC.

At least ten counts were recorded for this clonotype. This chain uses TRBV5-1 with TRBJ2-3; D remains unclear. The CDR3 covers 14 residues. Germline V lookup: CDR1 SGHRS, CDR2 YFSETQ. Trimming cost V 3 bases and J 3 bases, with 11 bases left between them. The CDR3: CASSSFDPTDTQYF. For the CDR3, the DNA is TGCGCCAGCAGCTCCTTCGACCCGACAGATACGCAGTATTTT.

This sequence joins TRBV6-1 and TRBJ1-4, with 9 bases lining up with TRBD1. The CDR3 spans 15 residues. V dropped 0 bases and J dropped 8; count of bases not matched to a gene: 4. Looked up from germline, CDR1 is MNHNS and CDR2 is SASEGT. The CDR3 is CASSEAGQGGEKLFF. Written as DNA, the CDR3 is TGTGCCAGCAGTGAAGCGGGACAGGGCGGGGAAAAACTGTTTTTT.

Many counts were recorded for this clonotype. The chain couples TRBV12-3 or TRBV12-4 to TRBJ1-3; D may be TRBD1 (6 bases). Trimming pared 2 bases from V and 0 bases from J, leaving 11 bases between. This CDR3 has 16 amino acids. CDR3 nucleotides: TGTGCCAGCAGTTTAAATACAGGGACCTCTGGAAACACCATATATTTT. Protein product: CASSLNTGTSGNTIYF.

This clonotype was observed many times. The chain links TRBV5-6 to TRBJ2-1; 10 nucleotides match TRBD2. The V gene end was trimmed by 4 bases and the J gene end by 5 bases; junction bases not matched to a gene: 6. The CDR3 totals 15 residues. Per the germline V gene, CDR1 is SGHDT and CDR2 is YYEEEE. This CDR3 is CASSKLAGVNNEQFF. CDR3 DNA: TGTGCCAGCAGCAAGCTAGCGGGGGTTAACAATGAGCAGTTCTTC. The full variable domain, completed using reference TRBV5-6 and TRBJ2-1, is DAGVTQSPTHLIKTRGQQVTLRCSPKSGHDTVSWYQQALGQGPQFIFQYYEEEERQRGNFPDRFSGHQFPNYSSELNVNALLLGDSALYLCASSKLAGVNNEQFFGPGTRLTVL.

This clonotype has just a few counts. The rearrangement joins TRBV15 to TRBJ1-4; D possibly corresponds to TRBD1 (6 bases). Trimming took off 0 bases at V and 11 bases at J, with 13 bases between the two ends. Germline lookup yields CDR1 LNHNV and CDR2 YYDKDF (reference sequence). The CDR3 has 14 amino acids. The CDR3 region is CATSRDFAGEKLFF. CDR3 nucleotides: TGTGCCACCAGCAGAGATTTCGCAGGGGAGAAACTGTTTTTT. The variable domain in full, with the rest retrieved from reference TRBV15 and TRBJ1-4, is DAMVIQNPRYQVTQFGKPVTLSCSQTLNHNVMYWYQQKSSQAPKLLFHYYDKDFNNEADTPDNFQSRRPNTSFCFLDIRSPGLGDTAMYLCATSRDFAGEKLFFGSGTQLSVL.

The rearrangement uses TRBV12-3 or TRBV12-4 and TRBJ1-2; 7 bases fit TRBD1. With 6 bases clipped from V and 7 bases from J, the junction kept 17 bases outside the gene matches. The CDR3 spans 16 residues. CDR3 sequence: CASRTGMMSYMGGYTF. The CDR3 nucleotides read TGTGCCAGCAGGACAGGGATGATGAGTTATATGGGTGGCTACACCTTC.